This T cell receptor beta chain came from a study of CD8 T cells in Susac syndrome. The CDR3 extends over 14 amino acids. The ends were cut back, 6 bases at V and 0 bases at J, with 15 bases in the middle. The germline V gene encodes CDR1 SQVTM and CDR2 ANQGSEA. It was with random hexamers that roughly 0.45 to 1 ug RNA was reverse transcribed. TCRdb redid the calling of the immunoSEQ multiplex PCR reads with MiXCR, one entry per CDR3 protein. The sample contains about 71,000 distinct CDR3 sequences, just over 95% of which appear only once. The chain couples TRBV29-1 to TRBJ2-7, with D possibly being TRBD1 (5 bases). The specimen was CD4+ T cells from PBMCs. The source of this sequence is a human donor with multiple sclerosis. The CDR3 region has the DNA TGCAGCGTCGGAGTCAGGGTTCCCTCCTACGAGCAGTACTTC. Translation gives CSVGVRVPSYEQYF.